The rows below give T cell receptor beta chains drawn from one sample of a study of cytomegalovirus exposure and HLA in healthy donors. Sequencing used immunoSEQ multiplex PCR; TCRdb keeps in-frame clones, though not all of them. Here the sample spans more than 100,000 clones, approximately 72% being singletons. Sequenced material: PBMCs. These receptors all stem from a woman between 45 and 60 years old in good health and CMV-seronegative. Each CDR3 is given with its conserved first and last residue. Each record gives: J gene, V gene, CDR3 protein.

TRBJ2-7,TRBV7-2,CASSSSWTSGGSEQYF
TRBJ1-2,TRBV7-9,CASSSDRVSYGYTF
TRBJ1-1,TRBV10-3,CAISGGDTQGFEAFF
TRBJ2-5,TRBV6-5,CASSRGGQLGETQYF
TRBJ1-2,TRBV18,CASSRQAAYGYTF
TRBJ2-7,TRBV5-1,CASSSGQGAGYEQYF
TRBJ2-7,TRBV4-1,CASSQEGQGPYEQYF
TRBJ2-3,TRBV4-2,CASSQGRPGLLNTDTQYF
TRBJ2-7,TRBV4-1,CASSQGTMRDRGSEQYF
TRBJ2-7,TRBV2,CASSRTTEYEQYF
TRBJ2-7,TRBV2,CASRDTSGGSYEQYF
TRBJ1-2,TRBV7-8,CASSLEGAGYTF
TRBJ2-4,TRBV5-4,CASSRTSGAEAKNIQYF
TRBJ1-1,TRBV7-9,CASSLVRQFTEAFF
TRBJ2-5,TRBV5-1,CASSSTGGKETQYF
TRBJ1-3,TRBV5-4,CASSLGDSSGNTIYF
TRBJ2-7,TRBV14,CASSQEVSDRGYF
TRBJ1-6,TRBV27,CASSLSTGGIEPLHF
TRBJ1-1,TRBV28,CASSLKVDGGAEAFF
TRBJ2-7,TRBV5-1,CASSLVPGGSYEQYF
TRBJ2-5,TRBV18,CASSLSAEETQYF
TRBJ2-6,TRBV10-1,CASSERLGSGANVLTF
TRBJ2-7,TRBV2,CAIQGVQHDLEQYF
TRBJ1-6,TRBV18,CASSPDRGETPLHF
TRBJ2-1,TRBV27,CASNPGLADNEQFF
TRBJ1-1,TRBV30,CAWGTANTEAFF
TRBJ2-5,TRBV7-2,CASSLLGGATGARQETQYF
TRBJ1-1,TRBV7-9,CASSLFGGDTEAFF
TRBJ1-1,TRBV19,CASLDRVWTEAFF
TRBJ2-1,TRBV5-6,CASSLPGYYNEQFF
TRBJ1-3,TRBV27,CASSSSGVGNTIYF
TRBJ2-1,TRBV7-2,CASSLSIYGGRALDEQFF
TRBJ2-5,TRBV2,CASRRDLGQETQYF
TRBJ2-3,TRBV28,CASSLGQLRTDTQYF
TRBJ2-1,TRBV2,CASSAQIGNEQFF
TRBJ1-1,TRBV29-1,CSAPGGSHSNTEAFF
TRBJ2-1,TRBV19,CASTTSGFSNEQFF
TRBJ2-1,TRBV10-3,CAISGGTLQGRRSNEQFF
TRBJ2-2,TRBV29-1,CSVEGSSNTGELFF
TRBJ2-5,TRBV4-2,CASSQGAGTGGTETQYF
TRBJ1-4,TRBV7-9,CASSLGAAQNEKLFF
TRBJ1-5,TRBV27,CASSPTGTGFMGQPQHF
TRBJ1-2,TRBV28,CASSLFSEGKGYTF
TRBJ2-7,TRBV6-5,CASTESGTLRREQYF
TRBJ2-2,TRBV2,CASNIQRTGELFF
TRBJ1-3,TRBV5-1,CASSLGQGNTIYF
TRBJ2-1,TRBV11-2,CASSLFRENEQFF
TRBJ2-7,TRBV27,CASSLSLGRTYEQYF
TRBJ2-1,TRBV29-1,CSVGAGEQFF
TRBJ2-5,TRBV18,CASSPGLEGETQYF
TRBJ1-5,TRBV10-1,CASSDGGGQPQHF
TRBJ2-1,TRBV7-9,CSSSVIAGKQFF
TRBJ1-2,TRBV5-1,CASSLDRDNYGYTF
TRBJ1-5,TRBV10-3,CAIKEGHSNQPQHF